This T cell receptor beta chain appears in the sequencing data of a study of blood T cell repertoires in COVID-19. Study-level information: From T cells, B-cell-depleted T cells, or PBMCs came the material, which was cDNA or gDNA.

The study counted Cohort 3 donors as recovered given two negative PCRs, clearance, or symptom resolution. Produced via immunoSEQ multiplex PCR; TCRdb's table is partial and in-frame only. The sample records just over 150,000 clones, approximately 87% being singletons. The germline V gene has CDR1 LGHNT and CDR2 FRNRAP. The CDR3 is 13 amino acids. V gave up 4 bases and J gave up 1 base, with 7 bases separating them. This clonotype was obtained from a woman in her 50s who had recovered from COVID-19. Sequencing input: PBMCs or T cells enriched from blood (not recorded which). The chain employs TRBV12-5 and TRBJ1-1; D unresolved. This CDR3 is CASGSPWNTEAFF. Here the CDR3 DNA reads TGTGCTAGTGGTTCCCCATGGAACACTGAAGCTTTCTTT. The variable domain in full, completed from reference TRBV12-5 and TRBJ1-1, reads DARVTQTPRHKVTEMGQEVTMRCQPILGHNTVFWYRQTMMQGLELLAYFRNRAPLDDSGMPKDRFSAEMPDATLATLKIQPSEPRDSAVYFCASGSPWNTEAFFGQGTRLTVV.